This TCR beta chain appears in the sequencing data of a study of monozygotic twins with cystic fibrosis. Overall study results and limits: Clonality was generally low (median approximately 0.0094), higher in the most severe patients. J usage was most co-twin-similar in 8 of 16 pairs, V in 13. Nucleotide-identical clonotype sharing was significantly higher within monozygotic CF twin pairs than between unrelated CF individuals.

Here immunoSEQ multiplex PCR was the method, and the copy in TCRdb shows in-frame clones only, minus some. The sample gives tens of thousands of clones, roughly 90% of which show up once; under 0.3% is in the top ten. This clone appeared once. Its antigen is not known. V dropped 5 bases and J dropped 0; count of bases not matched to a gene: 12. From germline, CDR1 is SGHTA and CDR2 FQGNSA. The CDR3 spans 18 residues. The sequenced sample was blood. This clonotype was obtained from a girl aged 2 to 10 with cystic fibrosis. The rearrangement uses TRBV7-2 and TRBJ1-1; 10 bases align to TRBD1. The CDR3 bases are TGTGCCAGCAGCACACAACCGACAGGGGGCGGGCTGAACACTGAAGCTTTCTTT. It specifies CASSTQPTGGGLNTEAFF.